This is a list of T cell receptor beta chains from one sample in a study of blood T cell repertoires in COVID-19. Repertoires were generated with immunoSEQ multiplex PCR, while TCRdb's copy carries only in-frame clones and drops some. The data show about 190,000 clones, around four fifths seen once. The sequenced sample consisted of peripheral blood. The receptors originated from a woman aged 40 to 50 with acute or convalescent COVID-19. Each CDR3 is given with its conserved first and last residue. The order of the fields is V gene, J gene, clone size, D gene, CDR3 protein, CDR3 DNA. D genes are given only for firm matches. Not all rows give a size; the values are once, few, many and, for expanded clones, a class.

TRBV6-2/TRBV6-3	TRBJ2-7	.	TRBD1	CASSRTGINYEQYF	TGTGCCAGCAGTCGGACAGGGATCAACTACGAGCAGTACTTC
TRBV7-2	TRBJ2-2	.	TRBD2	CASSLLASGNGELFF	TGTGCCAGCAGCTTGTTGGCTAGCGGGAATGGGGAGCTGTTTTTT
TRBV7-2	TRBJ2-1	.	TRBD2	CASSLGGLYNEQFF	TGTGCCAGCAGCTTGGGGGGACTATACAATGAGCAGTTCTTC
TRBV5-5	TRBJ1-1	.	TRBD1	CASKNRGTEAFF	TGTGCCAGCAAAAACAGGGGCACTGAAGCTTTCTTT
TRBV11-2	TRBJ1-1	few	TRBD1	CASSASQGVRTEAFF	TGTGCCAGCAGCGCCTCGCAGGGGGTTCGTACTGAAGCTTTCTTT
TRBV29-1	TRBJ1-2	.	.	CSAAGDFYGYTF	TGCAGCGCCGCAGGGGATTTTTATGGCTACACCTTC
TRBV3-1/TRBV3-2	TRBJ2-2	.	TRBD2	CASSQDREGLAVTGELFF	TGTGCCAGCAGCCAAGACCGAGAGGGGCTAGCGGTTACCGGGGAGCTGTTTTTT
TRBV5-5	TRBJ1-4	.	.	CASSLRGMEGWIEKLFF	TGTGCCAGCAGCTTGAGGGGGATGGAAGGGTGGATTGAAAAACTGTTTTTT
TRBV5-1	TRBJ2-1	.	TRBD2	CASSITGLAGGYNEQFF	TGCGCCAGCAGCATAACGGGACTAGCGGGAGGGTACAATGAGCAGTTCTTC
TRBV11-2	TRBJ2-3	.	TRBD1	CASSSWDRGQTDTQYF	TGTGCCAGCAGCTCTTGGGACAGGGGGCAAACAGATACGCAGTATTTT
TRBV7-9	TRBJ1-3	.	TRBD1	CASSPETGPGNTIYF	TGTGCCAGCAGCCCCGAGACAGGGCCTGGAAACACCATATATTTT
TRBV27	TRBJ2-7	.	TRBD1	CASSRQGTAFYEQYF	TGTGCCAGCAGCCGACAAGGGACAGCATTCTACGAGCAGTACTTC
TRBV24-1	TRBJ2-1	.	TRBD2	CATSDSGLADLKNSYNEQFF	TGTGCCACCAGTGATTCGGGACTAGCGGATCTAAAGAACTCCTACAATGAGCAGTTCTTC
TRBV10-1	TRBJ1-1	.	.	CASSDEKNTEAFF	TGCGCCAGCAGTGATGAGAAGAACACTGAAGCTTTCTTT
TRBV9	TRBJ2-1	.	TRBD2	CASSAFGTSGGYEQFF	TGTGCCAGCAGCGCCTTCGGGACTAGCGGGGGGTATGAGCAGTTCTTC
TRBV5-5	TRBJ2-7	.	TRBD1	CASSLLLGQSYEQYF	TGTGCCAGCAGCCTCCTACTGGGACAGTCCTACGAGCAGTACTTC
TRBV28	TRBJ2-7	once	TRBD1	CASIGTGSEQYF	TGTGCCAGCATTGGGACAGGGAGCGAGCAGTACTTC
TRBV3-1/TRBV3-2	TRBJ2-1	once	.	CASSQSGVDEQFF	TGTGCCAGCAGCCAAAGCGGTGTGGATGAGCAGTTCTTC
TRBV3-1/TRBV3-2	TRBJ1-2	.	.	CASSQSGRTAGYTF	TGTGCCAGCAGCCAAAGCGGCCGGACAGCTGGCTACACCTTC
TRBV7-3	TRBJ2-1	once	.	CASSYNPGYNEQFF	TGTGCCAGCAGTTACAACCCAGGCTACAATGAGCAGTTCTTC
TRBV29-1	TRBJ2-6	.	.	CSVVGGANVLTF	TGCAGCGTTGTCGGTGGGGCCAACGTCCTGACTTTC
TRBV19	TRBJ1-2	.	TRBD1	CASSTTGTGVTGYTF	TGTGCCAGTAGTACCACCGGGACAGGAGTTACTGGCTACACCTTC
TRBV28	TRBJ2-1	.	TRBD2	CASSSFTGGTYNEQFF	TGTGCCAGCAGTTCCTTCACGGGAGGAACCTACAATGAGCAGTTCTTC
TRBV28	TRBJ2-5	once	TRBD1	CASSPNPGQAQETQYF	TGTGCCAGCAGCCCAAATCCGGGACAGGCACAAGAGACCCAGTACTTC
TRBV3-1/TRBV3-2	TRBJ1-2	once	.	CASSRDRTPLGYTF	TGTGCCAGCAGCCGAGACAGGACACCTCTTGGCTACACCTTC
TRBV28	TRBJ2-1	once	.	CASSTAATSYNEQFF	TGTGCCAGCAGTACAGCGGCGACCTCCTACAATGAGCAGTTCTTC
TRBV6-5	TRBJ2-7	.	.	CASSSLLAAEEQYF	TGTGCCAGCAGTTCCCTCCTAGCAGCGGAAGAGCAGTACTTC
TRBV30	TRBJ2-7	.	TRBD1	CAWRVHRGPPYEQYF	TGTGCCTGGAGGGTACACAGGGGACCTCCCTACGAGCAGTACTTC
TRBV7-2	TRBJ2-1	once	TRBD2	CASSSSGSGNNEQFF	TGTGCCAGCAGCTCTAGCGGGAGTGGTAACAATGAGCAGTTCTTC
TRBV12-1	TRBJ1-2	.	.	CASRSYGYTF	TGTGCCAGCAGATCGTATGGCTACACCTTC
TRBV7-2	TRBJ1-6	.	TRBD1	CASSLAETGPTLHF	TGTGCCAGCAGCTTAGCGGAGACAGGGCCAACCCTCCACTTT
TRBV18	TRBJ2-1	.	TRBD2	CASSPPYGQRERDEQFF	TGTGCCAGCTCACCACCGTATGGCCAGCGGGAGCGGGATGAGCAGTTCTTC
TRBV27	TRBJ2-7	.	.	CASRLGAGVLYEQYF	TGTGCCAGCAGACTCGGGGCAGGGGTCCTCTACGAGCAGTACTTC
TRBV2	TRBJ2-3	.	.	CASSDRSSTDTQYF	TGTGCCAGCAGTGACAGGTCTAGCACAGATACGCAGTATTTT
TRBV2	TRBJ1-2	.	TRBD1	CASSTGVGGYTF	TGTGCCAGCAGTACAGGGGTTGGTGGCTACACCTTC
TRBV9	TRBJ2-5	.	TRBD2	CASSVGASGVSLQETQYF	TGTGCCAGCAGCGTAGGGGCTAGCGGGGTATCTCTCCAAGAGACCCAGTACTTC
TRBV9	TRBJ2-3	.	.	CASSPSLDRRMKTDTQYF	TGTGCCAGCAGCCCCTCCCTAGACAGGCGGATGAAGACAGATACGCAGTATTTT
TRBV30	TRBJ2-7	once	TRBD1	CAWSAGTGINEQYF	TGTGCCTGGAGCGCCGGGACAGGGATCAACGAGCAGTACTTC
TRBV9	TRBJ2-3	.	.	CASSVESSGAQYF	TGTGCCAGCAGCGTAGAATCCTCCGGGGCGCAGTATTTT
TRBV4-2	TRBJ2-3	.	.	CASSQVGAENTDTQYF	TGTGCCAGCAGCCAAGTGGGGGCCGAGAACACAGATACGCAGTATTTT
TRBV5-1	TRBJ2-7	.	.	CASSSDQVGEQYF	TGCGCCAGCAGCTCAGATCAGGTCGGCGAGCAGTACTTC
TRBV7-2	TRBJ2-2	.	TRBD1	CASSRDRSTGELFF	TGTGCCAGCAGCCGGGACAGAAGCACCGGGGAGCTGTTTTTT
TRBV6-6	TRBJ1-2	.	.	CASSSLAGYTF	TGTGCCAGCAGTTCGCTGGCCGGCTACACCTTC
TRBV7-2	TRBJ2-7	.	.	CASSLGEGPIYEQYF	TGTGCCAGCAGCTTAGGCGAGGGTCCCATCTACGAGCAGTACTTC
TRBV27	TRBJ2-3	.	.	CASSLSPGLTDTQYF	TGTGCCAGCAGTTTATCCCCGGGACTCACAGATACGCAGTATTTT
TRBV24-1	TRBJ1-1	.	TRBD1	CATYRDRYHITEAFF	TGTGCCACCTACCGGGACAGGTATCATATAACTGAAGCTTTCTTT
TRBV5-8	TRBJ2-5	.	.	CASSLEGVETQYF	TGTGCCAGCAGCTTGGAAGGGGTAGAGACCCAGTACTTC
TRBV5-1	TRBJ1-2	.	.	CASSLAPTVNYGYTF	TGCGCCAGCAGCTTGGCCCCGACAGTAAACTATGGCTACACCTTC
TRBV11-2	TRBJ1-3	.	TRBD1	CASSLAAGGFSGNTIYF	TGTGCCAGCAGCTTAGCGGCAGGGGGTTTCTCTGGAAACACCATATATTTT
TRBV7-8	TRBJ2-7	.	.	CASSSGRGYEQYF	TGTGCCAGCAGCTCCGGCAGGGGTTACGAGCAGTACTTC
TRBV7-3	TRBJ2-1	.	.	CASSPGGEQFF	TGTGCCAGCAGCCCCGGCGGTGAGCAGTTCTTC
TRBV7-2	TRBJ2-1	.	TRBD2	CASSAGLAGAYNEQFF	TGTGCCAGCAGCGCCGGACTAGCGGGGGCCTACAATGAGCAGTTCTTC
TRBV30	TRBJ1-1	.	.	CAWSGGMDTEAFF	TGTGCCTGGAGTGGGGGCATGGACACTGAAGCTTTCTTT
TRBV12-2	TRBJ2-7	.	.	CASRPHCYEQYF	TGTGCAAGTCGCCCCCATTGCTACGAGCAGTACTTC
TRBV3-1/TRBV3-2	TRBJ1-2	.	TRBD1	CASSRAGQGNYGYTF	TGTGCCAGCAGCCGAGCGGGACAGGGTAACTATGGCTACACCTTC
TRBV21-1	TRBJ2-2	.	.	CASSPPPSGGFTGELFF	TGTGCCAGCAGCCCCCCGCCTAGCGGGGGGTTTACCGGGGAGCTGTTTTTT
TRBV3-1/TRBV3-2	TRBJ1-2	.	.	CASSQDLRAGTSGYTF	TGTGCCAGCAGCCAAGATCTGCGGGCAGGGACAAGCGGCTACACCTTC
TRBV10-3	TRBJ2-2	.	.	CAIRTGNTGELFF	TGTGCCATCAGGACAGGGAACACCGGGGAGCTGTTTTTT
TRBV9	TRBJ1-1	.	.	CASSVGVGTSFIWAEAFF	TGTGCCAGCAGCGTAGGAGTTGGGACAAGTTTTATTTGGGCTGAAGCTTTCTTT